The present entry profiles one T cell receptor (beta chain) with its context. Its binding antigen is unknown. Base quality data are lacking; no much larger clone is found one base away. The CDR3 regions of human TCRbeta chains were subjected to immunosequencing. For the original study's pipeline: Repertoire TCRs were matched against a reference library of SARS-CoV-2-specific TCRs generated with the MIRA antigen-specificity platform. Breadth meant the fraction of unique TCRs that were SARS-CoV-2-associated, whereas depth meant the fraction of total T cells that were SARS-CoV-2-associated. Using the MIRA data, each spike-specific TCR was mapped to the spike region that the TCR reacts to and placed in a CD4 or CD8 class. Log10-transformed breadth and depth values were compared by one-way ANOVA with Sidak's multiple comparisons tests. TCRdb took over this immuneACCESS table, retaining in-frame rearrangements with V and J assigned. Such tables are incomplete; in checked studies, under half of the missing clones stem from an unresolved V gene, and the remainder is unexplained. The V and J calls and clone size are taken from that table; D and trimming were inferred from the DNA. For this sample there are about 120,000 clones; 80% to 95% appear just once. The top ten constitute around 8.2% of the sample.

The sample originates from a study of T cell responses to AZD1222 COVID-19 vaccine (dated by TCRdb to the early 2020s). Context from the whole study: TCR sequencing was performed for roughly 240 trial participants, of whom roughly 200 were given two doses of AZD1222 and some 25 were given two doses of MenACWY control vaccine. Enrollment into the trials was organized by age into subgroups of 18-55, 56-69 and 70-plus years, and those subgroups contained 148, 28 and 57 TCR-sequenced participants, respectively. Summary of the overall study and its limitations: The 56-69-year group was small, and its depth increase did not reach significance, likely because of low power. Most participants were white British and females outnumbered males, and the authors suggested that clonal diversity may have been underestimated. Conclusions about previously exposed vaccinees are limited because only six or seven AZD1222 recipients were SARS-CoV-2 seropositive at baseline. The vaccine-associated CD4 TCRs covered the entire spike protein, and the dominant responses fell in regions 160-218 and 743-854. Because no samples from the day 14 peak response were available, repertoires could be characterized only after the peak T cell response. Reportedly, almost half of the unique spike-specific TCRs recognized epitopes lying outside the regions that are mutated in the B.1.351 and B.1.1.7 variants. After two AZD1222 doses, both the breadth and the depth of spike-specific TCRs were significantly higher than at day 0 and than in MenACWY recipients.

Trimming removed 4 bases from V and 0 bases from J; the gene matches leave 9 bases unexplained. The CDR3, cysteine through phenylalanine, is 17 amino acids long. CDR3 DNA only is kept here, 51 bases in frame from base 1. According to the germline V gene (reference sequence), CDR1 reads LNHDA and CDR2 reads SQIVND. This specimen's time point label, per the study, means: about 28 days (+/-7) after the second vaccine dose. AZD1222 recipients whose second dose came at about 4 weeks and those whose second dose came at about 12 weeks were combined into one group, since spike-specific TCR depth and breadth did not differ between the two schedules. Vaccinee samples came from UK trials COV001 and COV002, including a single-blind randomized controlled phase 2/3 trial of AZD1222 (ChAdOx1 nCoV-19) in healthy adults. Trial participant PBMC samples were collected at day 0 and day 28 after the second dose for TCRbeta chain sequencing.

The TCR comes from an adult who received the AZD1222 COVID-19 vaccine. The V and J genes are TRBV19 and TRBJ2-1, and TRBD2 aligns with 7 junction nucleotides. This material consisted of peripheral blood, taken 28 days after the second AZD1222 dose. The DNA sequence reads TGTGCCAGTAGTAGCATCAGCGGGGAAGCCTCCTACAATGAGCAGTTCTTC. This gives the protein CASSSISGEASYNEQFF.